This T cell receptor beta chain was captured by sequencing in a study of blood T cell repertoires in COVID-19. Across the study: Samples representing acute and convalescent COVID-19 were sourced from the United States, Italy and Spain. In each case, the material was cDNA or gDNA derived from T cells, B-cell-depleted T cells, or PBMCs.

This CDR3 has 18 residues. The V gene's germline CDR1 is KGHSH and CDR2 LQKENI. V gave up 3 bases and J gave up 4 bases; unmatched junction bases: 14. In the original analysis: From reference gene primer amplification, estimates of nucleated cell counts were derived. The method was immunoSEQ multiplex PCR; TCRdb's version includes in-frame clones alone and lacks a portion of them. That table furnishes V, J and clone size, whereas the DNA furnished D and trimming. The sample records about 150,000 clones, approximately 86% being singletons. The TCR was taken from a woman aged 55-69 years with active or convalescent COVID-19. Sequencing was performed on peripheral blood. V gene TRBV18 combines with J gene TRBJ1-5; 8 bases are shared with TRBD1. The CDR3: CASSPLPPDRVTNQPQHF. The CDR3 coding sequence is TGTGCCAGCTCACCCTTACCCCCGGACAGGGTGACGAATCAGCCCCAGCATTTT. Drawing the rest from reference TRBV18 and TRBJ1-5, the complete variable domain is NAGVMQNPRHLVRRRGQEARLRCSPMKGHSHVYWYRQLPEEGLKFMVYLQKENIIDESGMPKERFSAEFPKEGPSILRIQQVVRGDSAAYFCASSPLPPDRVTNQPQHFGDGTRLSIL.